This T cell receptor (beta chain) was obtained from a study of T cells in Graves' hyperthyroidism and ophthalmopathy. Study background: Sampling of peripheral blood happened at initial diagnosis, prior to any treatment. Broader study findings: Stable hyperthyroidism was separated from ophthalmopathy by a model based on 13 V-J features.

This clonotype occurred a few times. The antigen remains unidentified. The CDR3 length is 17 residues. V shed 0 bases and J 5 bases; nucleotides not matched to a gene: 8. CDR1 and CDR2 (germline): LGHDT, YNNKEL (reference sequence). RNA transcripts served as the template for amplifying TCR beta CDR3 regions. TCR CDR3 regions were first amplified by RT-PCR with HTBI primers. Using its own MiXCR run on the multiplex PCR reads, TCRdb lists one record per CDR3 protein. The sample lists over 650,000 distinct CDR3 sequences, about a sixth occurring once. The receptor was derived from a man aged 18 to 29 with Graves' hyperthyroidism. Sequenced: blood. The genes are TRBV3-1 and TRBJ2-2; 8 nucleotides agree with TRBD2. The CDR3 region is CASSQESSGSFTGELFF. CDR3 DNA: TGTGCCAGCAGCCAAGAATCGAGCGGGAGTTTTACCGGGGAGCTGTTTTTT.